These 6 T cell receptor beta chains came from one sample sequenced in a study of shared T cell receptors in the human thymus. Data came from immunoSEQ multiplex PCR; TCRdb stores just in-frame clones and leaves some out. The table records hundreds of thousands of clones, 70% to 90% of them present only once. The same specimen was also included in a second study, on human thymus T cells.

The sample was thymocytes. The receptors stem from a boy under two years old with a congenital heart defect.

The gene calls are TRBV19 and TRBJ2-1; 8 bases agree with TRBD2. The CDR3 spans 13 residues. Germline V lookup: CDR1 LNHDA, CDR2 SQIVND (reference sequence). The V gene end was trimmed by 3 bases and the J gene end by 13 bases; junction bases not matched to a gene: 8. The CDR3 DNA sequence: TGTGCCAGTAGTATGCCCCCCGGGAGGGAACAGTTCTTC. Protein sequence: CASSMPPGREQFF.

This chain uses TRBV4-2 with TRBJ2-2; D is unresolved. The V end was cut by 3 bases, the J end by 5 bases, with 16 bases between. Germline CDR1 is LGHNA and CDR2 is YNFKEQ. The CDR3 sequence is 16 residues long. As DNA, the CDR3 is TGTGCCAGCAGCCAGCCTCAGACTCGACGGACCGGGGAGCTGTTTTTT. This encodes CASSQPQTRRTGELFF.

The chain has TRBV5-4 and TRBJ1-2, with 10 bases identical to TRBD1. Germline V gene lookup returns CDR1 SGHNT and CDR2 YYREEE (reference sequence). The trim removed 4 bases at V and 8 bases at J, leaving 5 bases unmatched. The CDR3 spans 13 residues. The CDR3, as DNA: TGTGCCAGCAGCCTTGGACAGGGGGACGGCTACACCTTC. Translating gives CASSLGQGDGYTF.

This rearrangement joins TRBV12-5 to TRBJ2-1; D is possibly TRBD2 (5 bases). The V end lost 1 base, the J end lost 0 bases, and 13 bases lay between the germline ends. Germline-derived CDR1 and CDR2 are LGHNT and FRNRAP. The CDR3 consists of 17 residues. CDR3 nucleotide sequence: TGTGCTAGTGGTTTGGCCAAACTTGGAGGCTCCTACAATGAGCAGTTCTTC. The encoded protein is CASGLAKLGGSYNEQFF.

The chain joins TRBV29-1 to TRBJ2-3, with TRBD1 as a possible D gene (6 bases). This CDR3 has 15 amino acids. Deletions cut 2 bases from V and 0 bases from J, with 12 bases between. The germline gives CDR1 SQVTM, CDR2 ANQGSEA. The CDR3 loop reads CSVETYRESTDTQYF. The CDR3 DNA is TGCAGCGTTGAAACTTACAGGGAAAGCACAGATACGCAGTATTTT.

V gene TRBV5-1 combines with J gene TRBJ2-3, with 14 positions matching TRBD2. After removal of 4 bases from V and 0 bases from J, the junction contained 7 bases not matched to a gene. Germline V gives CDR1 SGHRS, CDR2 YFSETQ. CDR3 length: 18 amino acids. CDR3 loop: CASSGRLAGGLSTDTQYF. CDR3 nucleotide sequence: TGCGCCAGCAGCGGGCGACTAGCGGGAGGGCTCAGCACAGATACGCAGTATTTT.